Each of the 10 T cell receptor beta chains below was sequenced from the same sample in a study of neoadjuvant nivolumab and ipilimumab in lung cancer. Clones were read by immunoSEQ multiplex PCR, and TCRdb kept only the in-frame ones, dropping some. Of some 38,000 clones in the sample, roughly 87% were seen once. The sample in question was peripheral blood, obtained before neoadjuvant nivolumab, alone or with ipilimumab. The receptor set was obtained from an adult with non-small cell lung cancer.

The chain recombines TRBV18 with TRBJ2-1, with 10 bases matching TRBD1. The CDR3 is made up of 14 amino acids. CDR1 KGHSH and CDR2 LQKENI come from the germline V gene. J lost 8 bases, V lost 11 bases, and 12 bases had no gene match. CDR3 residues: CAGKPGQGTDEQFF. The CDR3 DNA is TGTGCCGGAAAACCGGGACAGGGGACCGATGAGCAGTTCTTC. Full variable domain (missing parts from reference TRBV18 and TRBJ2-1): NAGVMQNPRHLVRRRGQEARLRCSPMKGHSHVYWYRQLPEEGLKFMVYLQKENIIDESGMPKERFSAEFPKEGPSILRIQQVVRGDSAAYFCAGKPGQGTDEQFFGPGTRLTVL.

The V gene is TRBV27, the J gene TRBJ1-2; D ambiguous. CDR3 size: 14 residues. Germline V gene lookup returns CDR1 MNHEY and CDR2 SMNVEV (reference sequence). V lost 5 bases to trimming and J lost 8 bases, with 18 bases between them. The CDR3, as DNA: TGTGCCAGCAGTCCATTCGACACCCACCAAGGCTACACCTTC. It specifies CASSPFDTHQGYTF.

This clone has a single count. This rearrangement joins TRBV18 to TRBJ1-4; no reliable D call. Germline V lookup: CDR1 KGHSH, CDR2 LQKENI. The V and J ends lost 5 bases and 5 bases respectively, with 15 bases between them. This CDR3 comprises 15 residues. CDR3: CASSTPEGLNEKLFF. In nucleotides, the CDR3 is TGTGCCAGCTCAACCCCGGAAGGGTTGAATGAAAAACTGTTTTTT.

The V and J genes are TRBV7-9 and TRBJ2-1; D is unresolved. CDR1 and CDR2 from the germline V gene are SEHNR and FQNEAQ (reference sequence). Trimming cost V 5 bases and J 8 bases, with 13 bases left between them. This CDR3 is 13 amino acids long. The CDR3 region is CASSDQGLDEQFF. The CDR3 bases are TGTGCCAGCAGCGACCAAGGGCTCGATGAGCAGTTCTTC.

J is TRBJ1-2 and V is TRBV29-1, with D maybe TRBD1 (5 bases). CDR1 is SQVTM and CDR2 is ANQGSEA in the germline V gene. Trimming left V 3 bases short and J 4 bases short, with 12 bases between. The CDR3 is made up of 13 amino acids. CDR3 nucleotides: TGCAGCGTTGATTTTGAGGGGCTCTATGGCTACACCTTC. This codes for CSVDFEGLYGYTF.

The chain couples TRBV6-1 to TRBJ2-7, with TRBD1 as a possible D gene (5 bases). Per the germline V gene, CDR1 is MNHNS and CDR2 is SASEGT. V gave up 3 bases and J gave up 0 bases, with 6 bases separating them. CDR3 length equals 13 residues. CDR3 bases: TGTGCCAGCAGTGAGGACACCTCCTACGAGCAGTACTTC. It is translated as CASSEDTSYEQYF.

The chain uses TRBV7-6 and TRBJ1-1; D call uncertain. Germline V gene data show CDR1 as SGHVS and CDR2 as FNYEAQ. CDR3 length: 12 amino acids. Trimming removed 4 bases from V and 11 bases from J, with 14 bases in between. The CDR3 loop is CASSSELGKAFF. CDR3 nucleotide sequence: TGTGCCAGCAGCTCCGAATTGGGAAAGGCTTTCTTT.

V usage is TRBV9 and J usage is TRBJ2-1; the match to TRBD2 covers 7 bases. The CDR3 extends over 17 amino acids. CDR1 SGDLS and CDR2 YYNGEE come from the germline V gene. Germline trimming cut 3 bases from V and 1 base from J; bases unmatched to any gene: 10. The CDR3 sequence is CASSDRPGGSSYNEQFF. The CDR3 DNA follows: TGTGCCAGCAGCGACCGGCCGGGCGGGAGTTCCTACAATGAGCAGTTCTTC.

The V gene is TRBV19, the J gene TRBJ2-7; D not resolved. V lost 6 bases and J lost 1, with 7 bases in between. This CDR3 has 12 residues. In germline, CDR1 is LNHDA, CDR2 SQIVND (reference sequence). The CDR3 spells CASSSRSYEQYF. CDR3 nucleotide sequence: TGTGCCAGTAGCTCGCGGTCCTACGAGCAGTACTTC.

The chain is built from TRBV5-1 and TRBJ2-3, with 8 nucleotides matching TRBD2. Per the germline V gene, CDR1 is SGHRS and CDR2 is YFSETQ. V dropped 6 bases and J dropped 2; count of bases not matched to a gene: 5. The CDR3 extends over 14 amino acids. The CDR3 nucleotides read TGCGCCAGCATGAGCGGGAGCCACACAGATACGCAGTATTTT. Translation: CASMSGSHTDTQYF.